Listed below are T cell receptor beta chains from one sample, sequenced in a study of CD8 T cells in ankylosing spondylitis. TCRdb recomputed calls from the 5' RACE reads with MiXCR, one row per CDR3 protein. The data hold more than 300,000 distinct CDR3 sequences, with approximately 10% observed a single time. Sequencing input: blood, either unsorted or a sorted T cell fraction (not recorded which). These TCRs come from a female donor with ankylosing spondylitis or in good health (not recorded which). Each CDR3 is given without its conserved first and last residue. A D gene is named only where the DNA matches it firmly. Clone size is stated in some rows and not others, as once, few, many or a class when expanded.

CDR3aa: ASSSLAITYNEQF; v_gene: TRBV6-5; abundance: .; j_gene: TRBJ2-1; len: 13; d_gene: .
CDR3aa: ASSSYLRSRTSTDTQY; v_gene: TRBV6-2/TRBV6-3; abundance: many; j_gene: TRBJ2-3; len: 16; d_gene: .
CDR3aa: SARGDGEAF; v_gene: TRBV20-1; abundance: many; j_gene: TRBJ1-1; len: 9; d_gene: .
CDR3aa: ASGRGLENSPLH; v_gene: TRBV27; abundance: many; j_gene: TRBJ1-6; len: 12; d_gene: TRBD1
CDR3aa: ASSLALYSNTEAF; v_gene: TRBV7-8; abundance: few; j_gene: TRBJ1-1; len: 13; d_gene: .
CDR3aa: ASSLTGIEQF; v_gene: TRBV27; abundance: many; j_gene: TRBJ2-1; len: 10; d_gene: .
CDR3aa: ASTPVSGGANEQF; v_gene: TRBV5-1; abundance: many; j_gene: TRBJ2-1; len: 13; d_gene: TRBD2
CDR3aa: ATSTGGSRSQPQH; v_gene: TRBV15; abundance: few; j_gene: TRBJ1-5; len: 13; d_gene: .
CDR3aa: AISDASGTGSYNEQF; v_gene: TRBV10-3; abundance: many; j_gene: TRBJ2-1; len: 15; d_gene: TRBD1
CDR3aa: ATSRDKRLTGRLAYEQY; v_gene: TRBV15; abundance: many; j_gene: TRBJ2-7; len: 17; d_gene: .
CDR3aa: ASSPAGAFGYGYT; v_gene: TRBV18; abundance: .; j_gene: TRBJ1-2; len: 13; d_gene: .
CDR3aa: ASSSGQINEKLF; v_gene: TRBV7-2; abundance: many; j_gene: TRBJ1-4; len: 12; d_gene: TRBD1
CDR3aa: ASSTNRGGTGELF; v_gene: TRBV5-1; abundance: .; j_gene: TRBJ2-2; len: 13; d_gene: TRBD1
CDR3aa: AWSGQGRNYGYT; v_gene: TRBV30; abundance: many; j_gene: TRBJ1-2; len: 12; d_gene: TRBD1
CDR3aa: ASSQNRDRAEAF; v_gene: TRBV7-9; abundance: .; j_gene: TRBJ1-1; len: 12; d_gene: .
CDR3aa: ASRTQGYQETQY; v_gene: TRBV5-1; abundance: few; j_gene: TRBJ2-5; len: 12; d_gene: .
CDR3aa: ASSGGALLSTEAF; v_gene: TRBV5-6; abundance: .; j_gene: TRBJ1-1; len: 13; d_gene: .
CDR3aa: ASQPQGGTDTQY; v_gene: TRBV5-1; abundance: .; j_gene: TRBJ2-3; len: 12; d_gene: .
CDR3aa: ASSQGTGGGSYEQY; v_gene: TRBV4-3; abundance: .; j_gene: TRBJ2-7; len: 14; d_gene: TRBD1
CDR3aa: ASSASWSYNEQF; v_gene: TRBV9; abundance: few; j_gene: TRBJ2-1; len: 12; d_gene: .
CDR3aa: ASGRGTNSPLH; v_gene: TRBV5-1; abundance: few; j_gene: TRBJ1-6; len: 11; d_gene: .
CDR3aa: ASSSQSPGSGGYT; v_gene: TRBV5-1; abundance: many; j_gene: TRBJ1-2; len: 13; d_gene: .
CDR3aa: ASNHPGNTEAF; v_gene: TRBV19; abundance: many; j_gene: TRBJ1-1; len: 11; d_gene: .
CDR3aa: ASSGPAGRYTQY; v_gene: TRBV9; abundance: .; j_gene: TRBJ2-3; len: 12; d_gene: .
CDR3aa: AISIGVAGANEQF; v_gene: TRBV10-3; abundance: many; j_gene: TRBJ2-1; len: 13; d_gene: TRBD2
CDR3aa: ASSFRTSGGPSTDTQY; v_gene: TRBV5-1; abundance: many; j_gene: TRBJ2-3; len: 16; d_gene: TRBD2
CDR3aa: APRWGQGYT; v_gene: TRBV12-3/TRBV12-4; abundance: many; j_gene: TRBJ1-2; len: 9; d_gene: .
CDR3aa: ASSLDTSLSETQY; v_gene: TRBV5-1; abundance: few; j_gene: TRBJ2-5; len: 13; d_gene: .
CDR3aa: ASSWIQGAQTTEAF; v_gene: TRBV5-1; abundance: few; j_gene: TRBJ1-1; len: 14; d_gene: TRBD1
CDR3aa: ASSQEKGGTELF; v_gene: TRBV4-3; abundance: many; j_gene: TRBJ2-2; len: 12; d_gene: .
CDR3aa: SARDNQAIVTQY; v_gene: TRBV20-1; abundance: many; j_gene: TRBJ2-5; len: 12; d_gene: .
CDR3aa: ASSPLSGADTQY; v_gene: TRBV7-9; abundance: many; j_gene: TRBJ2-3; len: 12; d_gene: .
CDR3aa: ASSLGPVGSGTDTQY; v_gene: TRBV5-1; abundance: many; j_gene: TRBJ2-3; len: 15; d_gene: .
CDR3aa: ASSLDRAGDQPQH; v_gene: TRBV6-1; abundance: .; j_gene: TRBJ1-5; len: 13; d_gene: TRBD1
CDR3aa: ASSSEHEQY; v_gene: TRBV7-8; abundance: few; j_gene: TRBJ2-7; len: 9; d_gene: .
CDR3aa: ASSSRQGVNEQY; v_gene: TRBV27; abundance: many; j_gene: TRBJ2-7; len: 12; d_gene: TRBD1
CDR3aa: ASSGASGSSYNEQF; v_gene: TRBV9; abundance: few; j_gene: TRBJ2-1; len: 14; d_gene: TRBD2
CDR3aa: ASSRSQGTSGNTIY; v_gene: TRBV12-3/TRBV12-4; abundance: many; j_gene: TRBJ1-3; len: 14; d_gene: .
CDR3aa: ASSWRQGGTEAF; v_gene: TRBV5-1; abundance: many; j_gene: TRBJ1-1; len: 12; d_gene: TRBD1
CDR3aa: SARGGQGGYEQY; v_gene: TRBV20-1; abundance: many; j_gene: TRBJ2-7; len: 12; d_gene: .
CDR3aa: SARRGRDTEAF; v_gene: TRBV20-1; abundance: many; j_gene: TRBJ1-1; len: 11; d_gene: .
CDR3aa: SASQPEGRGPGNTIY; v_gene: TRBV20-1; abundance: .; j_gene: TRBJ1-3; len: 15; d_gene: TRBD1
CDR3aa: SARDRAARTEAF; v_gene: TRBV20-1; abundance: many; j_gene: TRBJ1-1; len: 12; d_gene: .
CDR3aa: ASTRTSGIPGTGELF; v_gene: TRBV12-3/TRBV12-4; abundance: .; j_gene: TRBJ2-2; len: 15; d_gene: TRBD2
CDR3aa: ASSLNRREVY; v_gene: TRBV27; abundance: few; j_gene: TRBJ2-7; len: 10; d_gene: TRBD2
CDR3aa: ASSLAQGGRQPQH; v_gene: TRBV12-3/TRBV12-4; abundance: .; j_gene: TRBJ1-5; len: 13; d_gene: .
CDR3aa: ASSYTPGQGVGEQY; v_gene: TRBV6-5; abundance: many; j_gene: TRBJ2-7; len: 14; d_gene: TRBD1
CDR3aa: ASKYRGNTGELF; v_gene: TRBV5-1; abundance: many; j_gene: TRBJ2-2; len: 12; d_gene: .
CDR3aa: ASSLEDNSPLH; v_gene: TRBV11-3; abundance: .; j_gene: TRBJ1-6; len: 11; d_gene: .
CDR3aa: ASSPGTGRDTEAF; v_gene: TRBV5-1; abundance: many; j_gene: TRBJ1-1; len: 13; d_gene: TRBD1
CDR3aa: ASSLNGGAADTQY; v_gene: TRBV5-1; abundance: many; j_gene: TRBJ2-3; len: 13; d_gene: TRBD2